This TCR beta chain was sequenced for a study of shared clonotypes between healthy human individuals. Overall study context: A few men and a couple of women, aged 18 to 49, were donors.

Using immunoSEQ multiplex PCR, the repertoire was profiled, and TCRdb retains in-frame clones only, with some absent. The sample shows approximately 2,300,000 clones, 85% to 95% of them seen only once. This CDR3 region has 15 residues. V was shortened by 4 bases and J by 8 bases, with 18 bases between the two germline ends. Germline V gene data show CDR1 as SGHAT and CDR2 as FQNNGV. The sample taken for sequencing was naive CD4+ T cells from PBMCs. Subset noted: CD45RA+ positively selected. This receptor was taken from a man between 18 and 35 years old in good health. Some clones in this sample may be carry-over from other donors' samples. V gene TRBV11-2 combines with J gene TRBJ2-4; maybe TRBD1 (8 bases). Written as DNA, the CDR3 is TGTGCCAGCAGCTGGCCAGGGGGCGCGGGAGACATTCAGTACTTC. This translates into CASSWPGGAGDIQYF.